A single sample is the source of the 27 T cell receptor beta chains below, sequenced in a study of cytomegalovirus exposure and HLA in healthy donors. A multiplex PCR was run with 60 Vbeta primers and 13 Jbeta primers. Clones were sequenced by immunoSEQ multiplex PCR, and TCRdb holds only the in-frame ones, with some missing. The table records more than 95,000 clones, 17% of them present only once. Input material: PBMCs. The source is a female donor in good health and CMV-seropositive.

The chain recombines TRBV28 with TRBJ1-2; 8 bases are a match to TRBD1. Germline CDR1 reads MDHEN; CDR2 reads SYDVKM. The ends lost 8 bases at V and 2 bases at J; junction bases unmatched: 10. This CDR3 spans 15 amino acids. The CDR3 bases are TGTGCCAGCGCGAAAATCGGACAGGGAAACTATGGCTACACCTTC. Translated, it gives CASAKIGQGNYGYTF.

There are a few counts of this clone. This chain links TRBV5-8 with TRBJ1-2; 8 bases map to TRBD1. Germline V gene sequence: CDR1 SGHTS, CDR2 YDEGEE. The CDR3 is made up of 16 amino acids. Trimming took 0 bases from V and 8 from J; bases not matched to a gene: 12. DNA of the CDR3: TGTGCCAGCAGCTTGGTCAGGGACAGGCCCGCCGGGGGCTACACCTTC. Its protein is CASSLVRDRPAGGYTF.

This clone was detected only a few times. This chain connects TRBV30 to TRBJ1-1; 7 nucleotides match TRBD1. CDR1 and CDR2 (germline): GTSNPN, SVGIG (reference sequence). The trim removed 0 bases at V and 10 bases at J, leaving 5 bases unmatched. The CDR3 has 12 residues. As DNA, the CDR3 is TGTGCCTGGAGTGTACGGCAGGGGGGAGCTTTCTTT. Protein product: CAWSVRQGGAFF.

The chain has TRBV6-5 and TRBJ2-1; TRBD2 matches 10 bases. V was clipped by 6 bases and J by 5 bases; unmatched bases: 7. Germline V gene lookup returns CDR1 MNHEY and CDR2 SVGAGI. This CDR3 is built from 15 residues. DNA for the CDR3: TGTGCCAGCAGCGCCGCTAGCGGGGGCAACAATGAGCAGTTCTTC. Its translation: CASSAASGGNNEQFF.

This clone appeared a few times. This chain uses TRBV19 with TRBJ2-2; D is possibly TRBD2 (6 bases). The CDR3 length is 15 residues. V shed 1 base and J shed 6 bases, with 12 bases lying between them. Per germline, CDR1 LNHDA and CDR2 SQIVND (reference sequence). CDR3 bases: TGTGCCAGTAGTATAGCCGGAGGGACGGCCGGGGAGCTGTTTTTT. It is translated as CASSIAGGTAGELFF.

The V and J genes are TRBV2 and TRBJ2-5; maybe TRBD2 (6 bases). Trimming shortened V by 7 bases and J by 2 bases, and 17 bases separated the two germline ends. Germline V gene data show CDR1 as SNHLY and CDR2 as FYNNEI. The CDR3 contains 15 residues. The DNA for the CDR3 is TGTGCCAGCACTACTAGCAATGGGAGACAAGAGACCCAGTACTTC. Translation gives CASTTSNGRQETQYF.

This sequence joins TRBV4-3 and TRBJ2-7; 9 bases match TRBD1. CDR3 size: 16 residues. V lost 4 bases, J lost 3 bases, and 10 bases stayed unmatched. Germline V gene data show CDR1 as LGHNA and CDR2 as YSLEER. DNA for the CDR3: TGCGCCAGCAGCCCAACTTCCGGGACAGGGATCTACGAGCAGTACTTC. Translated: CASSPTSGTGIYEQYF.

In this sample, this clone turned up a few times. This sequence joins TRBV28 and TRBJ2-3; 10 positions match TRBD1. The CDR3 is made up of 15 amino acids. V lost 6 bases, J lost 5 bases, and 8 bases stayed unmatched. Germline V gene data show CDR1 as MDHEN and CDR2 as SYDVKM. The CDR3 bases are TGTGCCAGCAGCTTGGTGACAGGGGGCTTAGATACGCAGTATTTT. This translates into CASSLVTGGLDTQYF.

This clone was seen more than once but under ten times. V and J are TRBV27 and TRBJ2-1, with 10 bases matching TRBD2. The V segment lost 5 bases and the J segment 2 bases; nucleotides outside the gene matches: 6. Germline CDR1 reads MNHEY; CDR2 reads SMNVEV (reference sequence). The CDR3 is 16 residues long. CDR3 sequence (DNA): TGTGCCAGCAGTACATATAGCGGGGGGACCTACAATGAGCAGTTCTTC. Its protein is CASSTYSGGTYNEQFF.

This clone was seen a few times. DNA for the CDR3: TGTATCCTCCTAGCGGCGGGGGCTGGCACAGATACGCAGTATTTT. Translation: CILLAAGAGTDTQYF. The rearrangement joins TRBV30 to TRBJ2-3, with a possible D match to TRBD2 (7 bases). CDR1 and CDR2 (germline): GTSNPN, SVGIG (reference sequence). The CDR3 consists of 15 residues.

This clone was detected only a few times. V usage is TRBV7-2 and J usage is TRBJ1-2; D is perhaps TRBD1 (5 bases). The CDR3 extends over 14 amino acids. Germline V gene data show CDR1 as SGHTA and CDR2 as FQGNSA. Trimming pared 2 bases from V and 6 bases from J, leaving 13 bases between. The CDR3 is CASSLSSREDGYTF. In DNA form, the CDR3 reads TGTGCCAGCAGCTTATCGAGCAGGGAAGATGGCTACACCTTC.

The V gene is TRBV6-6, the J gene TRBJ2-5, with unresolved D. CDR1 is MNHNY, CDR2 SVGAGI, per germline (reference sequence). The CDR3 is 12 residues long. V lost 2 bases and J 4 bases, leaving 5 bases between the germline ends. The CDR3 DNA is TGTGCCAGCAGTTACGTAGTAGAGACCCAGTACTTC. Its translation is CASSYVVETQYF.

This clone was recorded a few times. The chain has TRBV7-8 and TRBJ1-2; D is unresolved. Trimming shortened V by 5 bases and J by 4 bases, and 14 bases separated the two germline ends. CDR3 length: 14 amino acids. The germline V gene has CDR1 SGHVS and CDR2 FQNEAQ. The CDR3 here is CASSPRESSYGYTF. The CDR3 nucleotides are TGTGCCAGCAGCCCGCGCGAGTCCTCCTATGGCTACACCTTC.

The CDR3 protein is CASSFPGAGDEQYF. As DNA, the CDR3 is TGTGCCAGCAGCTTCCCCGGTGCAGGCGACGAGCAGTACTTC. The genes are TRBV5-4 and TRBJ2-7; unclear D gene. CDR3 size: 14 residues. CDR1 and CDR2 (germline): SGHNT, YYREEE (reference sequence). The V end lost 2 bases, the J end lost 5 bases, and 14 bases lay between the germline ends.

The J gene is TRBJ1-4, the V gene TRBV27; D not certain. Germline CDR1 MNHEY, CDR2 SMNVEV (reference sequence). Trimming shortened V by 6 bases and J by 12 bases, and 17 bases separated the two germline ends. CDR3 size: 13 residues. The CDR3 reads CASSIKAGMELFF. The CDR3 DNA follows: TGTGCCAGCAGCATAAAAGCGGGCATGGAACTGTTTTTT.

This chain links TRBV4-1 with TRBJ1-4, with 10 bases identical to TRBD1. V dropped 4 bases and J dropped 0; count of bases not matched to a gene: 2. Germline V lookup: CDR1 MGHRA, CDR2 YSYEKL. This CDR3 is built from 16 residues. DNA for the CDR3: TGCGCCAGCAGCCGGGGACAGGGGACAACTAATGAAAAACTGTTTTTT. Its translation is CASSRGQGTTNEKLFF.

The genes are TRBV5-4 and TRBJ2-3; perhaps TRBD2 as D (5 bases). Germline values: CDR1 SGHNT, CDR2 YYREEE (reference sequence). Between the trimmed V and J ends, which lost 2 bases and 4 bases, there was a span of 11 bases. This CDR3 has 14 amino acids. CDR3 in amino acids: CASSLDISADTQYF. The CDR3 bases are TGTGCCAGCAGCTTAGATATTAGCGCAGATACGCAGTATTTT.

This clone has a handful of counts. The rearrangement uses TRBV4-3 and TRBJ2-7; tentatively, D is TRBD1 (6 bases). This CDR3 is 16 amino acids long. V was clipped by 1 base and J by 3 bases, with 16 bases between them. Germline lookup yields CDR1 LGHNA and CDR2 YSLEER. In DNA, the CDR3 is TGCGCCAGCAGCCAAGGGCTGGGACAACTTATCTACGAGCAGTACTTC. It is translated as CASSQGLGQLIYEQYF.

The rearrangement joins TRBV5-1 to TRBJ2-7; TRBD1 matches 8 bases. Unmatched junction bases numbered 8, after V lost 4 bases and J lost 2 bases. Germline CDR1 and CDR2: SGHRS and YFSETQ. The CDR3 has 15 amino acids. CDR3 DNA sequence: TGCGCCAGCAGCCTAAGAGGACAGGGCCCCTACGAGCAGTACTTC. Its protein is CASSLRGQGPYEQYF.

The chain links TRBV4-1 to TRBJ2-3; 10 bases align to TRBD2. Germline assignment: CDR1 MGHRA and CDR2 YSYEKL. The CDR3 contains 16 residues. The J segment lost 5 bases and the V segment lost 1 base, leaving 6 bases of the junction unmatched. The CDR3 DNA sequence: TGCGCCAGCAGCCAAGCTAGCGGGAGAGTCATAGATACGCAGTATTTT. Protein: CASSQASGRVIDTQYF.

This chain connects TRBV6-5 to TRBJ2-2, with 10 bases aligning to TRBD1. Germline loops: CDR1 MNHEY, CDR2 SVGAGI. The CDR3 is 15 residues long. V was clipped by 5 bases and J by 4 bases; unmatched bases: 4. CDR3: CASSVGTGATGELFF. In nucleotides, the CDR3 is TGTGCCAGCAGTGTGGGGACAGGGGCCACCGGGGAGCTGTTTTTT.

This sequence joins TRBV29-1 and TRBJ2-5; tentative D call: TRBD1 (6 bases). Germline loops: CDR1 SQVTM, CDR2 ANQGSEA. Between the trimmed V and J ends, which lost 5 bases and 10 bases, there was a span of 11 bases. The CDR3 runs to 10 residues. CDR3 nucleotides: TGCAGCGTTAAACAGGGCGGCCAGTACTTC. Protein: CSVKQGGQYF.

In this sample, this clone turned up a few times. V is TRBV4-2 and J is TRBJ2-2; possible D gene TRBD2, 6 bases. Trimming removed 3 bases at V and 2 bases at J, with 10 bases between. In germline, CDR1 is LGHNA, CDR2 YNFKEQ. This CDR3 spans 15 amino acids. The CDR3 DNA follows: TGTGCCAGCAGCCAGGGCACTAGCAACACCGGGGAGCTGTTTTTT. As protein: CASSQGTSNTGELFF.

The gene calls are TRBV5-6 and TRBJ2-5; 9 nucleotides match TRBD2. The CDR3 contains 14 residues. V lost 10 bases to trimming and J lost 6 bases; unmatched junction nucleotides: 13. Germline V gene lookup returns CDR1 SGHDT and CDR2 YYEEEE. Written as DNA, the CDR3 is TGTGCCGGCCGAAAGGCGGGGGGGCCAAAGACCCAGTACTTC. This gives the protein CAGRKAGGPKTQYF.

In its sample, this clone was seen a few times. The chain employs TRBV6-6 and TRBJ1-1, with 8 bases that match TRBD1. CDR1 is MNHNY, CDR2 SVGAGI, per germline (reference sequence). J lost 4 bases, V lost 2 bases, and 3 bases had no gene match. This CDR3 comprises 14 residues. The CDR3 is CASSYVTGATEAFF. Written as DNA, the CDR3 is TGTGCCAGCAGTTACGTGACAGGGGCCACTGAAGCTTTCTTT.

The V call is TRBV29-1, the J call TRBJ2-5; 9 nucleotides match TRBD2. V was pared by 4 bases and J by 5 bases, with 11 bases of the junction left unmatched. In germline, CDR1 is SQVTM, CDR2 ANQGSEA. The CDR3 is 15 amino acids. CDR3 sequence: CSVGGSGGPGETQYF. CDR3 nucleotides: TGCAGCGTTGGGGGTAGCGGGGGACCTGGGGAGACCCAGTACTTC.

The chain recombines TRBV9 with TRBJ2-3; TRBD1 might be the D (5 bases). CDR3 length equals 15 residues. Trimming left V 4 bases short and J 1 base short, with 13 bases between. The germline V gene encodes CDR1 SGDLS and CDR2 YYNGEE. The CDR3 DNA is TGTGCCAGCAGCACAGGCCGACCCGGCACAGATACGCAGTATTTT. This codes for CASSTGRPGTDTQYF.